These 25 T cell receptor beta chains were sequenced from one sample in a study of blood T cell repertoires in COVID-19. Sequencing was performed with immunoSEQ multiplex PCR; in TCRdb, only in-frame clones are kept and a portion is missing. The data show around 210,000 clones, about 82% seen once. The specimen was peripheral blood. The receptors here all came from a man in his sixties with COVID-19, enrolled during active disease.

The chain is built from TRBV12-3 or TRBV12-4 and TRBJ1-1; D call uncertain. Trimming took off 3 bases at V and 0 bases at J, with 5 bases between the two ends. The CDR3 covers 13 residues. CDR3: CASSFFMNTEAFF. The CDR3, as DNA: TGTGCCAGCAGTTTTTTTATGAACACTGAAGCTTTCTTT.

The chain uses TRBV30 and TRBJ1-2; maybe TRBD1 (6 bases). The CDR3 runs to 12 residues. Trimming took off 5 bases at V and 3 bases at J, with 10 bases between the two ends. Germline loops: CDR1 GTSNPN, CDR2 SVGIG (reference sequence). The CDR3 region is CAWYRVDYGYTF. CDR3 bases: TGTGCCTGGTACAGGGTTGACTATGGCTACACCTTC.

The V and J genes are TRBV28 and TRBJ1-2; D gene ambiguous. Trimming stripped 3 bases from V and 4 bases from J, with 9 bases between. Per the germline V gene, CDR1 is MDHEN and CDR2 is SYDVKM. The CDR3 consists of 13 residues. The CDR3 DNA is TGTGCCAGCAGTTTGGTCGCGGGCTATGGCTACACCTTC. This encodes CASSLVAGYGYTF.

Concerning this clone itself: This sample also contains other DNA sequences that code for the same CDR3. Here the CDR3 reads CASSVAGGNTEAFF. The DNA for the CDR3 is TGTGCCAGCAGCGTAGCGGGGGGGAACACTGAAGCTTTCTTT. The chain carries TRBV9 and TRBJ1-1; D perhaps matches TRBD1 (5 bases). This CDR3 has 14 amino acids. Trimming cost V 0 bases and J 1 base, with 7 bases left between them. Germline CDR1 and CDR2: SGDLS and YYNGEE.

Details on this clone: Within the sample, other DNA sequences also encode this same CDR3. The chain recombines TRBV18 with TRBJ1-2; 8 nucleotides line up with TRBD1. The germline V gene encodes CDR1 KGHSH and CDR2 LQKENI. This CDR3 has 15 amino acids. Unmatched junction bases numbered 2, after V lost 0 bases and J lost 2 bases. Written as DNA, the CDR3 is TGTGCCAGCTCACCACCGGGACAGGCAAACTATGGCTACACCTTC. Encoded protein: CASSPPGQANYGYTF.

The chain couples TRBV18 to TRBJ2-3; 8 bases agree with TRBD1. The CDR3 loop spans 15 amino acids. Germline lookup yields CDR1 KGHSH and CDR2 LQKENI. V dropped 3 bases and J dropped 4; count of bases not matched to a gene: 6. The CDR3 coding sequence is TGTGCCAGCTCACCCAGGGGGCCAAGTGCAGATACGCAGTATTTT. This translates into CASSPRGPSADTQYF.

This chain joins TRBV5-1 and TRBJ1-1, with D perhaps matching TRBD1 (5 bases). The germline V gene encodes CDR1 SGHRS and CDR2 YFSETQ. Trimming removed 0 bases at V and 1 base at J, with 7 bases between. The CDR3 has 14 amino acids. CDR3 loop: CASSLGQTNTEAFF. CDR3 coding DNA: TGCGCCAGCAGCTTGGGACAGACGAACACTGAAGCTTTCTTT. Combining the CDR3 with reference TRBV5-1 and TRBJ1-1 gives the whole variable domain KAGVTQTPRYLIKTRGQQVTLSCSPISGHRSVSWYQQTPGQGLQFLFEYFSETQRNKGNFPGRFSGRQFSNSRSEMNVSTLELGDSALYLCASSLGQTNTEAFFGQGTRLTVV.

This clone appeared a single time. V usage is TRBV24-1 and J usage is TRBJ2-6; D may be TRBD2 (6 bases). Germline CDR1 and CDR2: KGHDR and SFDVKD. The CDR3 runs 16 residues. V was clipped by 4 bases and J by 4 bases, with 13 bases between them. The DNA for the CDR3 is TGTGCCACCAGTGACGTACAGCGGGCCGGGGCCAACGTCCTGACTTTC. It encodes CATSDVQRAGANVLTF.

CDR3 region: CASRVTGEDTEAFF. Here the CDR3 DNA reads TGCGCCAGCAGAGTGACAGGAGAGGACACTGAAGCTTTCTTT. J is TRBJ1-1 and V is TRBV5-1, with D possibly being TRBD1 (6 bases). CDR3 size: 14 residues. Germline V lookup: CDR1 SGHRS, CDR2 YFSETQ. V was cut by 5 bases and J by 3 bases, with 14 bases left in between. The whole variable domain, filled in from reference TRBV5-1 and TRBJ1-1, reads KAGVTQTPRYLIKTRGQQVTLSCSPISGHRSVSWYQQTPGQGLQFLFEYFSETQRNKGNFPGRFSGRQFSNSRSEMNVSTLELGDSALYLCASRVTGEDTEAFFGQGTRLTVV.

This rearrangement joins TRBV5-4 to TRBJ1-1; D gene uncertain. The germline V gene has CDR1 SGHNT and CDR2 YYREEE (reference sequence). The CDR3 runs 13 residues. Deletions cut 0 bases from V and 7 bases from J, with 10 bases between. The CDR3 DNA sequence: TGTGCCAGCAGCTTGGGGGGAAGCGGTGAAGCTTTCTTT. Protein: CASSLGGSGEAFF.

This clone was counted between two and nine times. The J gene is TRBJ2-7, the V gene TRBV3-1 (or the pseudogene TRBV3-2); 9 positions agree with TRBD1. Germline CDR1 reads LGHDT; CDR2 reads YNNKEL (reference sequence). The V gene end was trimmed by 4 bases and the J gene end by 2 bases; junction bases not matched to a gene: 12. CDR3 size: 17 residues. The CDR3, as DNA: TGTGCCAGCAGCCCATGGCCGAAGGGGACAGGGACCTACGAGCAGTACTTC. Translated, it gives CASSPWPKGTGTYEQYF.

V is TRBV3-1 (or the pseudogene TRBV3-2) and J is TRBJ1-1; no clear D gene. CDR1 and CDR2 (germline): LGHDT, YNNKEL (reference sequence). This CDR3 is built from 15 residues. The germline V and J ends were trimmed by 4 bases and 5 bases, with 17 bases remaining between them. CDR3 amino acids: CASSPTPSSGTEAFF. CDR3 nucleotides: TGTGCCAGCAGCCCGACACCTAGCTCGGGGACTGAAGCTTTCTTT.

The CDR3 sequence is CAWNPGQPFSSGYTF. In DNA form, the CDR3 reads TGTGCCTGGAATCCGGGACAGCCTTTCTCTAGCGGCTACACCTTC. The rearrangement joins TRBV30 to TRBJ1-2; 7 bases line up with TRBD1. V dropped 4 bases and J dropped 8; count of bases not matched to a gene: 16. Per the germline V gene, CDR1 is GTSNPN and CDR2 is SVGIG (reference sequence). The CDR3 totals 15 residues. Together with reference TRBV30 and TRBJ1-2, the CDR3 gives the full variable domain: SQTIHQWPATLVQPVGSPLSLECTVEGTSNPNLYWYRQAAGRGLQLLFYSVGIGQISSEVPQNLSASRPQDRQFILSSKKLLLSDSGFYLCAWNPGQPFSSGYTFGSGTRLTVV.

The CDR3 reads CASSFRRGRQETQYF. CDR3 DNA sequence: TGTGCCAGCAGCTTCCGCAGGGGGCGTCAAGAGACCCAGTACTTC. V is TRBV7-2 and J is TRBJ2-5; the match to TRBD1 covers 8 bases. V lost 3 bases and J lost 2; bases outside the gene matches: 5. Germline V gene lookup returns CDR1 SGHTA and CDR2 FQGNSA. This CDR3 has 15 amino acids.

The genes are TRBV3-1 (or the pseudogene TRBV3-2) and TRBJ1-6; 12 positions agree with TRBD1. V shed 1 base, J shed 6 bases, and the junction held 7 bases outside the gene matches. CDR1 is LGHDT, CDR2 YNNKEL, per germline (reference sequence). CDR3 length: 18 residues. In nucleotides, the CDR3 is TGTGCCAGCAGCCAAGGAATGGGACAGGGGGCGGGTAATTCACCCCTCCACTTT. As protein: CASSQGMGQGAGNSPLHF.

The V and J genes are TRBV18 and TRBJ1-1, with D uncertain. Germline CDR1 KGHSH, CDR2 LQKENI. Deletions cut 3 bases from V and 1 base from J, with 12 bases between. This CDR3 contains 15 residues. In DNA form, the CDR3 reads TGTGCCAGCTCACCCGGGGAAGAGGGGAACACTGAAGCTTTCTTT. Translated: CASSPGEEGNTEAFF.

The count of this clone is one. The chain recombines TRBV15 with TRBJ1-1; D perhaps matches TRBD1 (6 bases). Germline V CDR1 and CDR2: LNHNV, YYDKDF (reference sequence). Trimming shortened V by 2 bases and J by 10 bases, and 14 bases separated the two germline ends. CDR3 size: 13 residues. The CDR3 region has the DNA TGTGCCACCAGCAGAAACAGGGAGGGTGGAGCTTTCTTT. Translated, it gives CATSRNREGGAFF.

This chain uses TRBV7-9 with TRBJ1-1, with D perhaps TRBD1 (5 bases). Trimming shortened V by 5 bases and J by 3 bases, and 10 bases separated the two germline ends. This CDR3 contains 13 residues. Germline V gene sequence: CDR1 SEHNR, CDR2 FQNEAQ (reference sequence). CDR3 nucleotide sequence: TGTGCCAGCAGCGAAGACAGCCACACTGAAGCTTTCTTT. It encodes CASSEDSHTEAFF.

As DNA, the CDR3 is TGCGCCAGCAGCTCCGGACAGGGGGCTTTGGGCACTGAAGCTTTCTTT. Amino acids: CASSSGQGALGTEAFF. The chain recombines TRBV5-1 with TRBJ1-1; TRBD1 aligns across 11 bases. The germline CDR1 and CDR2 sequences are SGHRS and YFSETQ. V trimming: 3 bases; J trimming: 4 bases; junction bases outside the gene matches: 8. This CDR3 is 16 amino acids long. Full variable domain (rest looked up from reference TRBV5-1 and TRBJ1-1): KAGVTQTPRYLIKTRGQQVTLSCSPISGHRSVSWYQQTPGQGLQFLFEYFSETQRNKGNFPGRFSGRQFSNSRSEMNVSTLELGDSALYLCASSSGQGALGTEAFFGQGTRLTVV.

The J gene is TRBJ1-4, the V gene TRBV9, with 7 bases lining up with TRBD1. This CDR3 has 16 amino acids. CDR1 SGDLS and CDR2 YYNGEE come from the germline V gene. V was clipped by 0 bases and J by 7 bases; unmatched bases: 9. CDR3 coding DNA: TGTGCCAGCAGCGTAGCTGGGCAGGGGGTAGGTGAAAAACTGTTTTTT. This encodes CASSVAGQGVGEKLFF.

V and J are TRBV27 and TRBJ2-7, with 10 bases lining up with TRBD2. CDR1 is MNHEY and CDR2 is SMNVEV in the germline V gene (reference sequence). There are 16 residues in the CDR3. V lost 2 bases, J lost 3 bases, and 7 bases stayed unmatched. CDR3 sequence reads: CASSLSGGDRDYEQYF. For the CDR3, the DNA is TGTGCCAGCAGTTTAAGCGGGGGGGACAGAGACTACGAGCAGTACTTC.

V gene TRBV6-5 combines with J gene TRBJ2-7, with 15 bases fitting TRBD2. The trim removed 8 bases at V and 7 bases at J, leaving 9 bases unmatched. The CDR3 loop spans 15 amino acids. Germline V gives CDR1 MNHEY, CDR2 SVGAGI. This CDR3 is CASGGLAGGRAEQYF. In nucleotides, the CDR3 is TGTGCCAGCGGGGGACTAGCGGGAGGCCGAGCAGAGCAGTACTTC.

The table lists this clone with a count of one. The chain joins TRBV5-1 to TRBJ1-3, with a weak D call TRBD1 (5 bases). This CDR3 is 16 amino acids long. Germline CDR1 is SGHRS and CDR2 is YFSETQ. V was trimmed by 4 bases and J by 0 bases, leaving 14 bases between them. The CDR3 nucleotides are TGCGCCAGCAGCGCCGCGACAGTCCACTCTGGAAACACCATATATTTT. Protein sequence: CASSAATVHSGNTIYF.

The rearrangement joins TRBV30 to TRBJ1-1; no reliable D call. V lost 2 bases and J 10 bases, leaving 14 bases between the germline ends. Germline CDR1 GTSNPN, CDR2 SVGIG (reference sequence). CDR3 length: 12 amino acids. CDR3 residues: CAWSKSVGVAFF. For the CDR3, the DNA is TGTGCCTGGAGTAAGTCCGTCGGGGTAGCTTTCTTT.

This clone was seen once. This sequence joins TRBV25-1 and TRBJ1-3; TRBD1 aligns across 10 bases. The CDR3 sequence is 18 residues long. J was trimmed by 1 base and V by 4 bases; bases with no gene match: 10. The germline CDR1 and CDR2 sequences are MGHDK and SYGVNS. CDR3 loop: CASSGGQGRFESGNTIYF. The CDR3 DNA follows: TGTGCCAGCAGTGGGGGACAGGGGCGATTCGAGTCTGGAAACACCATATATTTT.